This TCR beta chain derives from a study of shared clonotypes between healthy human individuals. In the case of this clone: The target antigen is unknown.

Generated by immunoSEQ multiplex PCR, the TCRdb table keeps only in-frame clones and is missing some. The table lists some 470,000 clones, 76% of them singletons. The CDR3 sequence is 15 residues long. With 4 bases clipped from V and 4 bases from J, the junction kept 8 bases outside the gene matches. The germline V gene has CDR1 MGHRA and CDR2 YSYEKL. Notes on the study in general: It was only blood that was sampled, and tissue repertoires likely differ. Clonotype sharing among the donors was expected to vary with sequencing depth.

The origin of this receptor is a woman in her 40s in good health. Some clones in this sample may be carry-over from other donors' samples. The chain is built from TRBV4-1 and TRBJ1-2; TRBD1 agrees at 8 bases. Sequencing used PBMCs. The CDR3 loop reads CASSPRDRISYGYTF. The CDR3 DNA reads as TGCGCCAGCAGCCCCCGGGACAGGATAAGCTATGGCTACACCTTC.